This TCR beta chain was profiled in a study of shared clonotypes between healthy human individuals. Study results and limitations: Despite large depth, rarefaction showed incomplete sorted-subset sequencing. Sharing across several donors was seen in around 5% of naive CD4 clonotypes.

It was at deep level that the assay was run. The method was immunoSEQ multiplex PCR; TCRdb's version includes in-frame clones alone and lacks a portion of them. The sample yields approximately 2,200,000 clones, about 92% seen once. Concerning this clone: The antigen is unknown. The same CDR3 is also encoded by other DNA sequences in this sample.

The naive CD8 subset, CD45RO-negative cells positively selected for CCR7, excluded terminally differentiated effector memory CD45RA+ cells. Donors were healthy HIV-negative adults without recently reported acute infections or vaccinations. Germline loops: CDR1 MGHRA, CDR2 YSYEKL. V dropped 1 base and J dropped 0 bases, with 6 bases sitting between them. CDR3 length: 14 amino acids. The sample comprised naive CD8+ T cells from PBMCs. This chain links TRBV4-1 with TRBJ1-1; D ambiguous. The receptor was isolated from a man between 18 and 35 years old in good health. Some clones in this sample may be carry-over from other donors' samples. CDR3 coding DNA: TGCGCCAGCAGCCAAGGACGTCTGAACACTGAAGCTTTCTTT. Translating it yields CASSQGRLNTEAFF.